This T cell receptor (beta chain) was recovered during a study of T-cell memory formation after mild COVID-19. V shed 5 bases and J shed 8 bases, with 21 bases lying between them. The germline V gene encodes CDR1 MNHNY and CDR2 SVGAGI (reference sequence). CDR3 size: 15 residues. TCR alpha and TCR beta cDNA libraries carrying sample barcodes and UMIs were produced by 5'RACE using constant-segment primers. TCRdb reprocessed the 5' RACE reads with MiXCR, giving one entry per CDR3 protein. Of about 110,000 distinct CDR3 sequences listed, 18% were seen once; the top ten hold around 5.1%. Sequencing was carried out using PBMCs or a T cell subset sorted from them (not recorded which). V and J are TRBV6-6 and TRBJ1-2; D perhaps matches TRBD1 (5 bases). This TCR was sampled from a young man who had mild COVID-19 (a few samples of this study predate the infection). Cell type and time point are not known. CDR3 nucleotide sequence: TGTGCCAGCAGTATCGAAGGGACCCCCGGAGGCGGCTACACCTTC. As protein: CASSIEGTPGGGYTF.